The T cell receptor (beta chain) described here comes from a study of CD8 T cells in ankylosing spondylitis. The TCR beta libraries were generated through quantitative 5'-RACE incorporating molecular barcodes. MiXCR, run by TCRdb on the 5' RACE reads, gives a single entry per CDR3 protein. The sample includes about 160,000 distinct CDR3 sequences, 9.8% seen only once; the top ten take about 14%. Trimming removed 3 bases at V and 5 bases at J, with 8 bases between. CDR1 is MDHEN and CDR2 is SYDVKM in the germline V gene. The CDR3 covers 12 residues. Study-wide findings and caveats: Ankylosing spondylitis blood appeared to be characterized by a TCR beta motif of eight highly homologous variants.

A word on this clonotype: Its antigen is unidentified.

The source of this sequence is a female donor with ankylosing spondylitis or in good health (not recorded which). The specimen sequenced was blood, either unsorted or a sorted T cell fraction (not recorded which). The chain has TRBV28 and TRBJ2-7; D could derive from TRBD1 or TRBD2 (6 bases each). DNA for the CDR3: TGTGCCAGCAGTTTTAGGGGGGACGAGCAGTACTTC. Translating it yields CASSFRGDEQYF. Full variable domain (missing parts from reference TRBV28 and TRBJ2-7): DVKVTQSSRYLVKRTGEKVFLECVQDMDHENMFWYRQDPGLGLRLIYFSYDVKMKEKGDIPEGYSVSREKKERFSLILESASTNQTSMYLCASSFRGDEQYFGPGTRLTVT.